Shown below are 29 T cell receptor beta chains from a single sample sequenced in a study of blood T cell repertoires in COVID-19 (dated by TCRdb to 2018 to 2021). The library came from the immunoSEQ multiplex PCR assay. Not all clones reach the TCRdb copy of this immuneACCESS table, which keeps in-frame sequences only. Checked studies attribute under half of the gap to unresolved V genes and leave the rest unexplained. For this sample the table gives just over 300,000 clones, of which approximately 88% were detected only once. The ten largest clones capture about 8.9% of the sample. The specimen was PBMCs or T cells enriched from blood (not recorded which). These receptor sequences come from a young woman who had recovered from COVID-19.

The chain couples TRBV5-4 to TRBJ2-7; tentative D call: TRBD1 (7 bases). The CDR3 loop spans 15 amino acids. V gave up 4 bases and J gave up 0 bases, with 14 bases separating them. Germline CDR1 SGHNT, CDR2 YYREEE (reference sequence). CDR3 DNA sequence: TGTGCCAGCAGCCAAGGGCGGGACAGCTCCTACGAGCAGTACTTC. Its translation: CASSQGRDSSYEQYF.

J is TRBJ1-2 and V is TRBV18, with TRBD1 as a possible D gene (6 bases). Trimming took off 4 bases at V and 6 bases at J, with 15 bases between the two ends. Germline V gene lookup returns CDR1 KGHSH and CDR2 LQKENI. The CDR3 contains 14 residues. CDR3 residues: CASSLERTDHGYTF. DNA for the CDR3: TGTGCCAGCTCACTCGAGCGGACAGATCATGGCTACACCTTC.

CDR3: CASSGTGTGSSGYTF. CDR3 nucleotide sequence: TGTGCCAGCAGTGGCACCGGGACAGGGTCATCGGGCTACACCTTC. The J gene is TRBJ1-2, the V gene TRBV2; 9 nucleotides agree with TRBD1. The CDR3 extends over 15 amino acids. The V and J ends lost 4 bases and 8 bases, in that order; junction bases with no gene match: 11. The germline V gene encodes CDR1 SNHLY and CDR2 FYNNEI.

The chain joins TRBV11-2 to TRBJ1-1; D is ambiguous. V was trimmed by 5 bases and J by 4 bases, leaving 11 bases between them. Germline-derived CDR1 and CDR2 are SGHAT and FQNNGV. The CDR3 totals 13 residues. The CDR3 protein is CASSIRLATEAFF. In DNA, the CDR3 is TGTGCCAGCAGCATTCGCCTGGCCACTGAAGCTTTCTTT.

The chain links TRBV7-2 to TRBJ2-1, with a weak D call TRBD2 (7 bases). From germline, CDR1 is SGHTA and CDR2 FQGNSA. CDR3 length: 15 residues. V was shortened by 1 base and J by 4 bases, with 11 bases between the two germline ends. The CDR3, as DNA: TGTGCCAGCAGCTTAGTAGGGGGAGGGTACAATGAGCAGTTCTTC. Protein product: CASSLVGGGYNEQFF.

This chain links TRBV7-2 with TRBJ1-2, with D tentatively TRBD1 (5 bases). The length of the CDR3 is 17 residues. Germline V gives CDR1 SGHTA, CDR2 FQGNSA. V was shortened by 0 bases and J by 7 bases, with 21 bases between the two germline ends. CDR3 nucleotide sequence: TGTGCCAGCAGCTTAGCGTACTTCGGGGGACCGGGAGGTGGCTACACCTTC. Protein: CASSLAYFGGPGGGYTF.

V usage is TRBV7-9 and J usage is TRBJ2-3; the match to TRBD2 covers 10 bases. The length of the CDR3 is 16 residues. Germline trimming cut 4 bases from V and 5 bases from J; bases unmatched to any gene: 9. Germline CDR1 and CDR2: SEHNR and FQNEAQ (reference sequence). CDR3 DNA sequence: TGTGCCAGCAGCTCCCCCGAGCGGGAGGGCAGAGATACGCAGTATTTT. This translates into CASSSPEREGRDTQYF.

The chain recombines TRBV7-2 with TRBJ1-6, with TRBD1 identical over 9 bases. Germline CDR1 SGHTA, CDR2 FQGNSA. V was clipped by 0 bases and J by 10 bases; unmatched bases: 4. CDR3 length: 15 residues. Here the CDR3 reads CASSLATGGSSPLHF. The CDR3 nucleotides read TGTGCCAGCAGCTTAGCCACAGGGGGCTCCTCACCCCTCCACTTT.

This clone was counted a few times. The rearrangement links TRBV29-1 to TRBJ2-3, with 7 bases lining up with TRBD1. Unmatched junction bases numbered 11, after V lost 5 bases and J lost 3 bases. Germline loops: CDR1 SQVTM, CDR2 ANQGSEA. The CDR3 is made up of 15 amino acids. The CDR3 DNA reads TGCAGCGTTCGGCGAAGCGACAGGGCAACAGATACGCAGTATTTT. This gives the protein CSVRRSDRATDTQYF.

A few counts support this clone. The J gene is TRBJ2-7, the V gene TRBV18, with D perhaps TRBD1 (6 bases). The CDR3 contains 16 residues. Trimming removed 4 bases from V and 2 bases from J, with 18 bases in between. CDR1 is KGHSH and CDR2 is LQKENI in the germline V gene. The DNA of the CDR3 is TGTGCCAGCTCACAGTTACAAGGACAGAGAGCCTACGAGCAGTACTTC. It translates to CASSQLQGQRAYEQYF.

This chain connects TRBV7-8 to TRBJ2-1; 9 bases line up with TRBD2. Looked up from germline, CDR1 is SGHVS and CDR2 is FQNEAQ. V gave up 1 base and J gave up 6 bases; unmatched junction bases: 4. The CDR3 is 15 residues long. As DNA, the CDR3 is TGTGCCAGCAGCTTAGTACCAGCGGGGGGCAATGAGCAGTTCTTC. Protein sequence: CASSLVPAGGNEQFF. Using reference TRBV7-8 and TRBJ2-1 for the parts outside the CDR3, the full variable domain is GAGVSQSPRYKVAKRGQDVALRCDPISGHVSLFWYQQALGQGPEFLTYFQNEAQLDKSGLPSDRFFAERPEGSVSTLKIQRTQQEDSAVYLCASSLVPAGGNEQFFGPGTRLTVL.

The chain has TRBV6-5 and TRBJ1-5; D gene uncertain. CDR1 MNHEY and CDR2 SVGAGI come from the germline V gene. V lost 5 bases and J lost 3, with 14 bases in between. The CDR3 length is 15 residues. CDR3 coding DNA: TGTGCCAGCAGTATCCCGGGAAGGGCCAATCAGCCCCAGCATTTT. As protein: CASSIPGRANQPQHF.

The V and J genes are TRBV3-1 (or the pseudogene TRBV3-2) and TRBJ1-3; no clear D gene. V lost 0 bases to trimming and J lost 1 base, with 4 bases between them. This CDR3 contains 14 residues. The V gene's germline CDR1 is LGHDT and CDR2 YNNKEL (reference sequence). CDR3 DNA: TGTGCCAGCAGCCAAGAATCTTCTGGAAACACCATATATTTT. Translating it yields CASSQESSGNTIYF.

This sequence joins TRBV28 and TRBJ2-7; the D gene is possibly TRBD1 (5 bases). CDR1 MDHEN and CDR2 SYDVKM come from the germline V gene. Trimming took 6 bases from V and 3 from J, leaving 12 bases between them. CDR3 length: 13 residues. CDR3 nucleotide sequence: TGTGCCAGCAGCCGAACAGGCCTCTACGAGCAGTACTTC. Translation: CASSRTGLYEQYF.

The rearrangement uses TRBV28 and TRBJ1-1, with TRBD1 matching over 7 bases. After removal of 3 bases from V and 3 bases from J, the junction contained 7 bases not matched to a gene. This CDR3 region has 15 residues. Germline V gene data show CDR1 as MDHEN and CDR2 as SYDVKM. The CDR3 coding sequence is TGTGCCAGCAGTTTTAACAGGGGTGGTGACACTGAAGCTTTCTTT. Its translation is CASSFNRGGDTEAFF.

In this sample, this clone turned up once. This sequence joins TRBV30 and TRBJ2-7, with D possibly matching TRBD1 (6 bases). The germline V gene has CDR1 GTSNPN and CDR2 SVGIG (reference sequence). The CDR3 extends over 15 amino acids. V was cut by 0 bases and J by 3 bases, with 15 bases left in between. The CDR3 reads CAWSVPRTAFYEQYF. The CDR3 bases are TGTGCCTGGAGTGTACCCCGGACAGCCTTCTACGAGCAGTACTTC.

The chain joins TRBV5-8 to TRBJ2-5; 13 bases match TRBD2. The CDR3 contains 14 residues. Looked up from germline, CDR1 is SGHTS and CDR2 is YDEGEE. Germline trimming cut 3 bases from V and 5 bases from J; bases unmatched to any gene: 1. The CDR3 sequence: CASSSTSGGETQYF. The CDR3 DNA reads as TGTGCCAGCAGCTCGACTAGCGGGGGGGAGACCCAGTACTTC.

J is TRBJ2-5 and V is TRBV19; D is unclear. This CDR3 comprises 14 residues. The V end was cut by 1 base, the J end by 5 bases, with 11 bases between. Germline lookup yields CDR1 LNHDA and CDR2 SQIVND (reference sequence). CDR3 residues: CASSIGVERETQYF. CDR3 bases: TGTGCCAGTAGTATAGGAGTAGAGAGGGAGACCCAGTACTTC.

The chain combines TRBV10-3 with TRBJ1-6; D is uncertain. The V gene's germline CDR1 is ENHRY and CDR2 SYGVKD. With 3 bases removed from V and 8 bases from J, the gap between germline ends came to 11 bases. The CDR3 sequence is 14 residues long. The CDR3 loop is CAISDPTSDSPLHF. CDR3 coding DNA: TGTGCCATCAGTGATCCCACCTCGGATTCACCCCTCCACTTT.

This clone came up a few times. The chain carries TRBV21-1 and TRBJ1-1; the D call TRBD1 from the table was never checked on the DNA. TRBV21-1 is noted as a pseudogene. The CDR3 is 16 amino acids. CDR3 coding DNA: TGTGCCAGCAGCAAAGGTGTCGGACAGGAGAACACTGAAGCTTTCTTT. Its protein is CASSKGVGQENTEAFF.

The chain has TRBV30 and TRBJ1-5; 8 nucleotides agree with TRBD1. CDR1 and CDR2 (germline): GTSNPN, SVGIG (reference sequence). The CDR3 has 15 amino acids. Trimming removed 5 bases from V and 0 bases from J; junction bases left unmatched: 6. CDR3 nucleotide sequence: TGTGCCTGGGAGACGGACAGGGATAGCAATCAGCCCCAGCATTTT. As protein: CAWETDRDSNQPQHF.

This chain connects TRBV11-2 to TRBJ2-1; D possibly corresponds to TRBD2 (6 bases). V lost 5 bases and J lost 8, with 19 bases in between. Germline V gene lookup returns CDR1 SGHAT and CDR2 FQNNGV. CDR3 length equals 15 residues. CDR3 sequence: CASSHSGNRGDEQFF. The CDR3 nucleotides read TGTGCCAGCAGCCATAGCGGTAACCGGGGTGATGAGCAGTTCTTC.

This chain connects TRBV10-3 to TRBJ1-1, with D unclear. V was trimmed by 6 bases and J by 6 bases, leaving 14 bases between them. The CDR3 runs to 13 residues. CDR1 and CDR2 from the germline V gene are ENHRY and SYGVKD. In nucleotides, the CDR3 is TGTGCCATCAGCTACCGAGGGCAATCTGAAGCTTTCTTT. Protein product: CAISYRGQSEAFF.

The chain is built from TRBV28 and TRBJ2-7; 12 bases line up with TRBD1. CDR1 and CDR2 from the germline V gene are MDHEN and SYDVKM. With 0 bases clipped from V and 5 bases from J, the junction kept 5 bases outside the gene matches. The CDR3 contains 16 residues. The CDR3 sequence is CASSLWAGQGAHEQYF. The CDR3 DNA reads TGTGCCAGCAGTTTATGGGCGGGACAGGGGGCCCACGAGCAGTACTTC.

The CDR3 loop is CASSLTGKNTEAFF. CDR3 DNA sequence: TGTGCCAGCAGTTTAACAGGGAAGAACACTGAAGCTTTCTTT. The chain combines TRBV27 with TRBJ1-1, with D possibly matching TRBD1 (6 bases). There are 14 residues in the CDR3. In germline, CDR1 is MNHEY, CDR2 SMNVEV (reference sequence). Between the trimmed V and J ends, which lost 2 bases and 1 base, there was a span of 8 bases.

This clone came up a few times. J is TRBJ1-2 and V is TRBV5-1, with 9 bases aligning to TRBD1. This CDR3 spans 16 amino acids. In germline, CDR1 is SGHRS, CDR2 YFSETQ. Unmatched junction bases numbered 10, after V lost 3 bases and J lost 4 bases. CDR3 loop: CASSWGQGILRYGYTF. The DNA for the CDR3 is TGCGCCAGCAGCTGGGGACAGGGAATCTTACGCTATGGCTACACCTTC.

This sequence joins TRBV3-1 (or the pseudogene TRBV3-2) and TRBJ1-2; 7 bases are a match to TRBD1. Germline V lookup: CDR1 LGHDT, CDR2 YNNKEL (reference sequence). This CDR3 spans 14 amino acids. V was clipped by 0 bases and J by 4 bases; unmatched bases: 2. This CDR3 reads CASSQDPGGYGYTF. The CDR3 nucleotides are TGTGCCAGCAGCCAAGATCCAGGGGGCTATGGCTACACCTTC.

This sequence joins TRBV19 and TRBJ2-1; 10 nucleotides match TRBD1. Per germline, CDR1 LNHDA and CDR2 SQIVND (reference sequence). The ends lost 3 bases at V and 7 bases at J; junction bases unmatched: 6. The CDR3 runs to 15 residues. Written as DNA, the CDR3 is TGTGCCAGTAGTATCCGGGACAGGGGCGGGAATGAGCAGTTCTTC. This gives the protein CASSIRDRGGNEQFF.

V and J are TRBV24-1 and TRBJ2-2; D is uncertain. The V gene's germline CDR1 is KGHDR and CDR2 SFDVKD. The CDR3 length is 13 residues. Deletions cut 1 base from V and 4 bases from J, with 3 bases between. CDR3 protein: CATSDFGTGELFF. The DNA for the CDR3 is TGTGCCACCAGTGATTTCGGCACCGGGGAGCTGTTTTTT.